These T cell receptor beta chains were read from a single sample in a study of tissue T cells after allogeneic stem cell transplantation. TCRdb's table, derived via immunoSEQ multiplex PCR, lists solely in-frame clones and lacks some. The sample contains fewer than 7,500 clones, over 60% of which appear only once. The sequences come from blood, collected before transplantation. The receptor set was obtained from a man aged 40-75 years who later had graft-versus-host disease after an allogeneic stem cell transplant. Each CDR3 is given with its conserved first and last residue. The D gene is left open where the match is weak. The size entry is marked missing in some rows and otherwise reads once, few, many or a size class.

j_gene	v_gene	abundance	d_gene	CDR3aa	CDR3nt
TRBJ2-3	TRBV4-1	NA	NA	CASSQVGPDTQYF	TGCGCCAGCAGCCAGGTAGGGCCAGATACGCAGTATTTT
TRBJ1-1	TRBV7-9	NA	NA	CASNLGGLTEAFF	TGTGCCAGCAACCTGGGGGGGCTCACTGAAGCTTTCTTT
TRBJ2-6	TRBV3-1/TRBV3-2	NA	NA	CASSQKQGFYSGANVLTF	TGTGCCAGCAGCCAAAAACAGGGTTTTTACTCTGGGGCCAACGTCCTGACTTTC
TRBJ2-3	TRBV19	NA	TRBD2	CASKRDTDTQYF	TGTGCCAGCAAGCGGGACACAGATACGCAGTATTTT
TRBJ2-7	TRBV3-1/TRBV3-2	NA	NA	CASSQEVGQNSYEQYF	TGTGCCAGCAGCCAAGAAGTGGGTCAGAATTCCTACGAGCAGTACTTC
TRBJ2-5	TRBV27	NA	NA	CATSRRGQETQYF	TGTGCCACCTCTCGAAGGGGACAAGAGACCCAGTACTTC
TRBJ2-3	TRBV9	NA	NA	CASSVGGGDTQYF	TGTGCCAGCAGCGTAGGAGGGGGAGATACGCAGTATTTT
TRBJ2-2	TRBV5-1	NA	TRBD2	CASSLRGDPAGELFF	TGCGCCAGCAGCCTCCGGGGGGATCCGGCCGGGGAGCTGTTTTTT
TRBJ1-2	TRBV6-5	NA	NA	CASSYSTTYYGYTF	TGTGCCAGCAGTTACTCAACGACTTACTATGGCTACACCTTC
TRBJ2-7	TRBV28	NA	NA	CASSTVYEQYF	TGTGCCAGCAGTACCGTCTACGAGCAGTACTTC
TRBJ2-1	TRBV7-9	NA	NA	CASSLGGPNEQFF	TGTGCCAGCAGCTTAGGCGGACCCAATGAGCAGTTCTTC
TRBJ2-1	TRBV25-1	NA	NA	CASTPWSSYNEQFF	TGTGCCAGCACTCCCTGGAGCTCCTACAATGAGCAGTTCTTC
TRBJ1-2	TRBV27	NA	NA	CASSFGGDGYTF	TGTGCCAGCAGTTTCGGGGGAGACGGCTACACCTTC
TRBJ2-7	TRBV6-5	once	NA	CASTRTEYYEQYF	TGTGCCAGCACTAGGACGGAGTACTACGAGCAGTACTTC
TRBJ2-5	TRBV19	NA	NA	CASSEGRSETQYF	TGTGCCAGTAGTGAGGGTCGGTCGGAGACCCAGTACTTC
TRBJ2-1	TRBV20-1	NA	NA	CSASSYNEQFF	TGCAGTGCTAGTTCATACAATGAGCAGTTCTTC
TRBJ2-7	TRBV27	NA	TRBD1	CASSPRTGGDYEQYF	TGTGCCAGCAGTCCCCGGACAGGGGGGGACTACGAGCAGTACTTC
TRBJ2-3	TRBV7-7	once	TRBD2	CASSLGAGGPADTQYF	TGTGCCAGCAGCTTAGGTGCGGGAGGGCCAGCAGATACACAGTATTTT
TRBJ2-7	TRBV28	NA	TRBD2	CASRSLTSGGRHEQYF	TGTGCCAGCAGGAGCCTGACTAGCGGGGGAAGGCACGAGCAGTACTTC
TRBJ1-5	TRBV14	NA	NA	CASSQDQDRRRKQPQHF	TGTGCCAGCAGCCAAGATCAGGACCGAAGGAGGAAGCAGCCCCAGCATTTT
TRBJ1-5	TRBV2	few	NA	CASSENQGSQPQHF	TGTGCCAGCAGCGAGAATCAAGGGAGCCAGCCCCAGCATTTT
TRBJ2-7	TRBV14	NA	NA	CASSQETLDEQYF	TGTGCCAGCAGCCAAGAAACCCTCGACGAGCAGTACTTC
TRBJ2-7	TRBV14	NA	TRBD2	CASSQAPLAGSHEQYF	TGTGCCAGCAGCCAGGCCCCGCTAGCGGGGTCCCACGAGCAGTACTTC
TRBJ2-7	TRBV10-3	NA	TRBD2	CAISGLAGLDEQYF	TGTGCCATCAGTGGTCTAGCGGGATTGGACGAGCAGTACTTC
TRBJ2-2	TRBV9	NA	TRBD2	CASSPLLEASGVNTGELFF	TGTGCCAGCAGCCCCCTCCTTGAGGCTAGCGGGGTGAACACCGGGGAGCTGTTTTTT
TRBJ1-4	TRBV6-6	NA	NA	CASSYGWTRLFF	TGTGCCAGCAGTTACGGGTGGACAAGGCTGTTTTTT
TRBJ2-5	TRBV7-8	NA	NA	CASSLAGVQETQYF	TGTGCCAGCAGCTTAGCGGGGGTGCAAGAGACCCAGTACTTC
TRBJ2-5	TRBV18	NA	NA	CASSPPDVSSQETQYF	TGTGCCAGCTCACCACCGGACGTTAGCTCCCAAGAGACCCAGTACTTC
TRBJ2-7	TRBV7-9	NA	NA	CASSRMRGWGYEQYF	TGTGCCAGCAGCCGCATGAGGGGGTGGGGGTACGAGCAGTACTTC
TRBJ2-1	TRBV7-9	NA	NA	CASSLLLGSGDYNEQFF	TGTGCCAGCAGCTTATTGCTGGGGTCCGGGGACTACAATGAGCAGTTCTTC
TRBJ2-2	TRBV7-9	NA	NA	CASSRSDREGTGELFF	TGTGCCAGCAGCCGATCGGACAGGGAGGGCACCGGGGAGCTGTTTTTT
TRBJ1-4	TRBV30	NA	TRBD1	CAWRETGGAGEKLFF	TGTGCCTGGAGGGAAACAGGGGGCGCGGGGGAAAAACTGTTTTTT
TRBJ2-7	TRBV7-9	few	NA	CASSLRTGGQSSYEQYF	TGTGCCAGCAGCTTACGAACAGGCGGTCAGAGCTCCTACGAGCAGTACTTC
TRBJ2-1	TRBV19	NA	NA	CASSITKATLNEQFF	TGTGCCAGTAGTATAACGAAGGCGACATTAAATGAGCAGTTCTTC
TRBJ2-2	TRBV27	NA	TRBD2	CASRMVASGRSGELFF	TGTGCCAGCAGGATGGTGGCTAGCGGGAGGAGCGGGGAGCTGTTTTTT
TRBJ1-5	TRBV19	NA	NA	CASRGGQDVNQPQHF	TGTGCCAGTAGGGGCGGGCAGGACGTCAATCAGCCCCAGCATTTT
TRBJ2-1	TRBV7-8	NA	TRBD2	CASSLRLAGGPPFSYNEQFF	TGTGCCAGCAGCTTAAGACTAGCGGGAGGGCCGCCCTTCTCCTACAATGAGCAGTTCTTC
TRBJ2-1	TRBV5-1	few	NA	CASSLAAEQFF	TGCGCCAGCAGTTTAGCCGCTGAGCAGTTCTTC
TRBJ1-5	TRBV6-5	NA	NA	CASRRQASNQPQHF	TGTGCCAGCAGAAGACAGGCTAGCAATCAGCCCCAGCATTTT
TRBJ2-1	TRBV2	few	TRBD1	CASSDYRGTDNEQFF	TGTGCCAGCAGTGATTACAGGGGGACTGACAATGAGCAGTTCTTC
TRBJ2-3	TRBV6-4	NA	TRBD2	CASSLRGAPDTQYF	TGTGCCAGCAGCCTGCGGGGGGCCCCAGATACGCAGTATTTT
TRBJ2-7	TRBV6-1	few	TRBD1	CASSDQPTGAGYEQYF	TGTGCCAGCAGTGACCAACCGACAGGGGCTGGGTACGAGCAGTACTTC
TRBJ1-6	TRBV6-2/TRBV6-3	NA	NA	CASSGRKDSPLHF	TGTGCCAGCAGTGGTCGTAAGGATTCACCCCTCCACTTT
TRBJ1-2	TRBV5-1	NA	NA	CASRYDRNYGYTF	TGCGCCAGCAGATATGACAGGAACTATGGCTACACCTTC
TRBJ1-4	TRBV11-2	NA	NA	CASRSAGSEKLFF	TGTGCCAGCAGGTCCGCCGGGAGTGAAAAACTGTTTTTT
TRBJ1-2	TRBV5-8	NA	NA	CASSISGPGNYGYTF	TGTGCCAGCAGCATTTCCGGGCCGGGCAACTATGGCTACACCTTC
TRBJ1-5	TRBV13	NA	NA	CASSLSTQPQHF	TGTGCCAGCAGCTTATCGACCCAGCCCCAGCATTTT
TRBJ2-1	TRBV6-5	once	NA	CASRVQGETYNEQFF	TGTGCCAGCAGGGTACAGGGTGAAACCTACAATGAGCAGTTCTTC
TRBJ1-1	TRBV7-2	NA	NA	CASSFQSGDTEAFF	TGTGCCAGCAGCTTCCAGAGCGGGGACACTGAAGCTTTCTTT
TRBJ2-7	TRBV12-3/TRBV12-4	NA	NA	CASTTGFSYEQYF	TGTGCCAGCACGACAGGTTTCTCCTACGAGCAGTACTTC
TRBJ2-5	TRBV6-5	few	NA	CASSASDTPGTQYF	TGTGCCAGCAGCGCCTCGGACACTCCCGGGACCCAGTACTTC
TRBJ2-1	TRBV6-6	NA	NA	CASSYTRAGTYNEQFF	TGTGCCAGCAGTTATACAAGAGCGGGTACCTACAATGAGCAGTTCTTC
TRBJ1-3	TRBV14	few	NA	CASSPQGRWGNTIYF	TGTGCCAGCAGCCCACAGGGACGGTGGGGAAACACCATATATTTT
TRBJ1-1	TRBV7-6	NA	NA	CASSFLGTEAFF	TGTGCCAGCAGCTTCTTGGGCACTGAAGCTTTCTTT
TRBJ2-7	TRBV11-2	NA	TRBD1	CASSFGAGGREQYF	TGTGCCAGCAGCTTCGGGGCAGGGGGCCGGGAGCAGTACTTC
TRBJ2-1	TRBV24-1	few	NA	CATSDASGSGEEQFF	TGTGCCACCAGTGATGCGAGTGGGTCCGGGGAGGAGCAGTTCTTC
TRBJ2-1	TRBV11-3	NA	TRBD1	CASSLAGTGRGEQFF	TGTGCCAGCAGCTTAGCCGGGACAGGGCGAGGTGAGCAGTTCTTC
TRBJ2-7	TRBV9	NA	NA	CASSVAVGAYEQYF	TGTGCCAGCAGCGTAGCGGTGGGCGCCTACGAGCAGTACTTC
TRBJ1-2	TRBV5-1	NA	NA	CASSLGGSNYGYTF	TGCGCCAGCAGCTTGGGAGGGTCGAACTATGGCTACACCTTC
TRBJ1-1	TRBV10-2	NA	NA	CASRAGIVNTEAFF	TGCGCCAGCAGAGCAGGGATCGTGAACACTGAAGCTTTCTTT